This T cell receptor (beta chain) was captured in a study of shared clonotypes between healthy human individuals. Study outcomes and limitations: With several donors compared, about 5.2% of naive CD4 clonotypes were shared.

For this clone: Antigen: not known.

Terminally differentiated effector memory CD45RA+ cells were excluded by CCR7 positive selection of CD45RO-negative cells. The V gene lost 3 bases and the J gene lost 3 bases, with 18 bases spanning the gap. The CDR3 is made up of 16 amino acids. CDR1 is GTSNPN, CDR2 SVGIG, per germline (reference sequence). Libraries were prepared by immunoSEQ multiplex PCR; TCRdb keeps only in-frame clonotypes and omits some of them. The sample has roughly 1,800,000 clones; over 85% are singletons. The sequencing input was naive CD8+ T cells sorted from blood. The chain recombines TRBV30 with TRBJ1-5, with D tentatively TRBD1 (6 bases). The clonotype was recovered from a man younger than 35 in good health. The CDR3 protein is CAWSPPWTANNQPQHF. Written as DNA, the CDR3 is TGTGCCTGGAGCCCGCCCTGGACAGCGAACAATCAGCCCCAGCATTTT.